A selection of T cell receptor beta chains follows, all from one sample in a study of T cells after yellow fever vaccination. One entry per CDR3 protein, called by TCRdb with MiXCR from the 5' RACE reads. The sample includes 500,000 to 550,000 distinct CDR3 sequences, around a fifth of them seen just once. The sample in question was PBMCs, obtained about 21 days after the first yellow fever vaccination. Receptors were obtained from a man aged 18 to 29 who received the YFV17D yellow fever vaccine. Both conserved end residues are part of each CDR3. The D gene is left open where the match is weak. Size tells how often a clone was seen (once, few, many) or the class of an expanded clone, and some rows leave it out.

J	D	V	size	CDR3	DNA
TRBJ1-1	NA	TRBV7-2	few	CASSSGQLGRAFF	TGTGCCAGCAGCTCCGGACAGCTCGGTAGAGCTTTCTTT
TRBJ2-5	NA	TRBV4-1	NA	CASRPHRETQETQYF	TGCGCCAGCAGACCCCATCGGGAAACCCAAGAGACCCAGTACTTC
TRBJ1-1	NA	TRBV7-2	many	CASSSDWEGTTEAFF	TGTGCCAGCAGCTCGGATTGGGAGGGTACCACTGAAGCTTTCTTT
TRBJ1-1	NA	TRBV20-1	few	CSAPTRTNTEAFF	TGCAGTGCCCCAACTAGAACGAACACTGAAGCTTTCTTT
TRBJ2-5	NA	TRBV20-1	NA	CSGQPGLIQETQYF	TGCAGCGGTCAACCGGGACTGATCCAAGAGACCCAGTACTTC
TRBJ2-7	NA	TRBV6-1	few	CASAFYEQYF	TGTGCCAGCGCCTTTTACGAGCAGTACTTC
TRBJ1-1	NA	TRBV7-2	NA	CASSPVAKDRPYTEAFF	TGTGCCAGCAGCCCCGTAGCTAAGGACAGACCTTACACTGAAGCTTTCTTT
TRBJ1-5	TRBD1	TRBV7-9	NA	CASEKGGLGQPQHF	TGTGCCAGCGAGAAAGGGGGCCTTGGTCAGCCCCAGCATTTT
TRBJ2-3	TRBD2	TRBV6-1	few	CASRRPSGPTDTQYF	TGTGCCAGCAGACGACCTAGCGGCCCCACAGATACGCAGTATTTT
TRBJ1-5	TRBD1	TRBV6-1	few	CASSPSRGSAQPQHF	TGTGCCAGCTCTCCTTCCAGGGGGTCTGCCCAGCCCCAGCATTTT
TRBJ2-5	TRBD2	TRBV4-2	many	CASSLSGGDYTQETQYF	TGTGCCAGCAGCCTTAGCGGGGGGGACTATACACAAGAGACCCAGTACTTC
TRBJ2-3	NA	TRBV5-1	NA	CASSGGPPATTDTQYF	TGCGCCAGCAGCGGGGGGCCACCGGCTACCACAGATACGCAGTATTTT
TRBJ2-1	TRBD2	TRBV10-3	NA	CAIRKLAGGPDEQFF	TGTGCCATCAGGAAACTAGCGGGGGGGCCAGATGAGCAGTTCTTC
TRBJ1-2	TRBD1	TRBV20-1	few	CSAKTGQDYGYTF	TGCAGTGCTAAAACGGGACAGGACTATGGCTACACCTTC
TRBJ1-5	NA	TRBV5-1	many	CASSLEGGNQPQHF	TGCGCCAGCAGCTTGGAGGGGGGGAATCAGCCCCAGCATTTT
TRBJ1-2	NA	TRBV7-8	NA	CASSLMGEGYGYTF	TGTGCCAGCAGCTTAATGGGGGAAGGCTATGGCTACACCTTC
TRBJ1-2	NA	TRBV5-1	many	CASSLTTENYGYTF	TGCGCCAGCAGCTTGACGACAGAGAACTATGGCTACACCTTC
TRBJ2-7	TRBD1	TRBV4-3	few	CASSQVTQGVVEQYF	TGCGCCAGCAGCCAAGTCACACAGGGGGTTGTGGAGCAGTACTTC
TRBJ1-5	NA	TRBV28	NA	CASTDGGQPQHF	TGTGCCAGCACCGACGGGGGTCAGCCCCAGCATTTT